Shown below are 6 T cell receptor beta chains from a single sample sequenced in a study of T cells after yellow fever vaccination. MiXCR was run by TCRdb on the 5' RACE reads, yielding one entry per CDR3 protein. The sample shows 500,000 to 700,000 distinct CDR3 sequences, roughly 21% of them seen only once. The sample was PBMCs, taken 15 days after the yellow fever booster vaccination. The receptors come from a man aged 25 to 40 who received the YFV17D yellow fever vaccine.

This clonotype appeared a few times. The chain employs TRBV20-1 and TRBJ1-1, with D maybe TRBD1 (5 bases). V lost 6 bases, J lost 5 bases, and 16 bases lay in between. CDR1 DFQATT and CDR2 SNEGSKA come from the germline V gene (reference sequence). The CDR3 has 13 amino acids. The CDR3 sequence: CSAPGWGNTEAFF. CDR3 nucleotide sequence: TGCAGTGCCCCGGGGTGGGGGAATACTGAAGCTTTCTTT.

In its sample, this clonotype was seen a few times. The CDR3 DNA sequence: TGTGCCAGCAGCTTAGTTCCACCGGCCCCAGGGCGCAATCAGCCCCAGCATTTT. Amino acid sequence: CASSLVPPAPGRNQPQHF. V and J are TRBV7-6 and TRBJ1-5; possible D gene TRBD1, 5 bases. In germline, CDR1 is SGHVS, CDR2 FNYEAQ. The CDR3 contains 18 residues. V lost 1 base and J lost 2, with 18 bases in between. The entire variable domain, with the rest obtained from reference TRBV7-6 and TRBJ1-5, is as follows: GAGVSQSPRYKVTKRGQDVALRCDPISGHVSLYWYRQALGQGPEFLTYFNYEAQQDKSGLPNDRFSAERPEGSISTLTIQRTEQRDSAMYRCASSLVPPAPGRNQPQHFGDGTRLSIL.

This clonotype was found a few times. The V call is TRBV6-1, the J call TRBJ2-2; 8 nucleotides line up with TRBD1. The CDR3 sequence is 15 residues long. Germline CDR1 is MNHNS and CDR2 is SASEGT. Trimming cost V 7 bases and J 3 bases; bases outside gene matches: 7. The CDR3 DNA reads TGTGCCAGCAAAGAGGACAGGGTGGACACCGGGGAGCTGTTTTTT. It encodes CASKEDRVDTGELFF.

V gene TRBV4-3 combines with J gene TRBJ1-6; D is undetermined. V lost 1 base, J lost 5 bases, and 15 bases lay in between. This CDR3 spans 17 amino acids. Germline values: CDR1 LGHNA, CDR2 YSLEER. CDR3 nucleotide sequence: TGCGCCAGCAGCCAAGGGACCCTATACGGGGATAATTCACCCCTCCACTTT. This codes for CASSQGTLYGDNSPLHF.

This clonotype has at least ten counts. The chain has TRBV7-2 and TRBJ2-7; the D is unclear. The CDR3 has 11 amino acids. Germline lookup yields CDR1 SGHTA and CDR2 FQGNSA. V lost 5 bases, J lost 6 bases, and 8 bases lay in between. In DNA form, the CDR3 reads TGTGCCAGCAGCCTCGACACCGAGCAGTACTTC. Amino acid sequence: CASSLDTEQYF.

This clonotype was seen only a few times. J is TRBJ2-1 and V is TRBV7-8; 8 bases are a match to TRBD2. The CDR3 covers 18 residues. The ends lost 0 bases at V and 8 bases at J; junction bases unmatched: 15. Germline CDR1 reads SGHVS; CDR2 reads FQNEAQ. The CDR3, as DNA: TGTGCCAGCAGCTTAGCGCCTTTCGGGACGGGACTAGGGTATGAGCAGTTCTTC. Protein product: CASSLAPFGTGLGYEQFF.